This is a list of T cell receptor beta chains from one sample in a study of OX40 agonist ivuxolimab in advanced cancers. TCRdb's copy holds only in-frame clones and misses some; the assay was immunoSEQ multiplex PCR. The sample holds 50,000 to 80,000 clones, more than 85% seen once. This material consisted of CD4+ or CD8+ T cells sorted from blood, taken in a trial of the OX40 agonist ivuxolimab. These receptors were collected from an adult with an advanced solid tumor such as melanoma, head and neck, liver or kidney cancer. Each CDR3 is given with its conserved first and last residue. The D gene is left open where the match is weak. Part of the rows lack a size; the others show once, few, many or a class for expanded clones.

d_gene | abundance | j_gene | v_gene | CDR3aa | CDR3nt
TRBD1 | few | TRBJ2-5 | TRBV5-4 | CASGIGQGARETQYF | TGTGCCAGTGGAATCGGACAGGGGGCGCGAGAGACCCAGTACTTC
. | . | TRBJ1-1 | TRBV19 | CASSVPGFTNTEAFF | TGTGCCAGTAGTGTCCCAGGGTTTACGAACACTGAAGCTTTCTTT
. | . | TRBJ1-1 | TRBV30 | CAWSRTAVPNTEAFF | TGTGCCTGGAGTCGGACAGCCGTTCCCAACACTGAAGCTTTCTTT
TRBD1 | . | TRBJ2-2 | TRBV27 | CASSLRRGRGRTGELFF | TGTGCCAGCAGTTTAAGGCGGGGCAGGGGGCGGACCGGGGAGCTGTTTTTT
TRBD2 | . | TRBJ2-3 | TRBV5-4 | CASSLDGASGRSTDTQYF | TGTGCCAGCAGCTTAGACGGTGCTAGCGGGAGAAGCACAGATACGCAGTATTTT
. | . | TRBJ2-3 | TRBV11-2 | CASSLGPGAGTDTQYF | TGTGCCAGCAGCTTAGGTCCAGGGGCCGGTACAGATACGCAGTATTTT
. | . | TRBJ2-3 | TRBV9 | CASSVLTSVAQYF | TGTGCCAGCAGCGTACTTACCTCCGTGGCGCAGTATTTT
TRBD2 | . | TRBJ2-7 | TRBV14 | CASSPTSGTGEQYF | TGTGCCAGCAGCCCGACTAGCGGGACAGGCGAGCAGTACTTC
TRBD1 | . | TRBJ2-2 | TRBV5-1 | CASSPIQGYTGELFF | TGCGCCAGCAGTCCCATACAGGGGTACACCGGGGAGCTGTTTTTT
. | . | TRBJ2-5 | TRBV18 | CASSPQIAGAYQETQYF | TGTGCCAGCTCACCACAGATTGCGGGGGCGTACCAAGAGACCCAGTACTTC
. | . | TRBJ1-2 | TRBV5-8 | CASSLPYGYTF | TGTGCCAGCAGCCTTCCCTATGGCTACACCTTC